Below are 26 T cell receptor beta chains sequenced from a single sample in a study of blood T cells in healthy people across ages. Together with a sample-barcoded 5' primer, a J-beta primer mix was included in a second PCR lasting 7 to 11 cycles. Each CDR3 protein gets one entry after TCRdb re-called the 5' RACE reads with MiXCR. The data contain 700,000 to 850,000 distinct CDR3 sequences, around 36% of them singletons. The sequenced sample was blood. The receptors derive from a man between 18 and 29 years old in good health.

This clonotype was counted between two and nine times. The rearrangement joins TRBV7-2 to TRBJ2-1; TRBD2 agrees at 7 bases. With V trimmed by 1 base and J by 2 bases, 5 bases remained unmatched. This CDR3 contains 16 residues. Germline CDR1 and CDR2: SGHTA and FQGNSA. The CDR3 sequence is CASSLGLAAPYNEQFF. In DNA form, the CDR3 reads TGTGCCAGCAGCTTAGGACTAGCCGCCCCCTACAATGAGCAGTTCTTC. The entire variable domain, with the rest obtained from reference TRBV7-2 and TRBJ2-1, is as follows: GAGVSQSPSNKVTEKGKDVELRCDPISGHTALYWYRQSLGQGLEFLIYFQGNSAPDKSGLPSDRFSAERTGGSVSTLTIQRTQQEDSAVYLCASSLGLAAPYNEQFFGPGTRLTVL.

This clonotype turned up a few times. This CDR3 is CASSLPGQGAFF. Written as DNA, the CDR3 is TGTGCCAGCAGTTTGCCAGGGCAGGGTGCTTTCTTT. The chain employs TRBV12-3 or TRBV12-4 and TRBJ1-1; a weak D match, TRBD1 (5 bases). The CDR3 spans 12 residues. V lost 3 bases and J lost 11, with 13 bases in between.

V gene TRBV2 combines with J gene TRBJ1-2; 8 nucleotides align to TRBD1. The germline V gene encodes CDR1 SNHLY and CDR2 FYNNEI. The CDR3 contains 11 residues. V trimming: 8 bases; J trimming: 5 bases; junction bases outside the gene matches: 1. The CDR3 reads CASWTGYGYTF. CDR3 bases: TGTGCCAGCTGGACAGGGTATGGCTACACCTTC.

Regarding this clonotype: Sequence at one end of the junction differs from germline and may be a read error. The chain combines TRBV5-1 with TRBJ2-3, with D possibly being TRBD1 (6 bases). The CDR3 covers 15 residues. Germline V gene lookup returns CDR1 SGHRS and CDR2 YFSETQ. The CDR3 sequence is CASSPRDKRTATQYF. CDR3 DNA sequence: TGCGCCAGCAGCCCCCGGGACAAACGCACAGCTACGCAGTATTTT. The full variable domain, rest sourced from reference TRBV5-1 and TRBJ2-3, is KAGVTQTPRYLIKTRGQQVTLSCSPISGHRSVSWYQQTPGQGLQFLFEYFSETQRNKGNFPGRFSGRQFSNSRSEMNVSTLELGDSALYLCASSPRDKRTATQYFGPGTRLTVL.

This clonotype showed up just a few times. The rearrangement links TRBV7-6 to TRBJ1-1; 7 bases are a match to TRBD1. CDR3 length: 16 residues. Germline V gene sequence: CDR1 SGHVS, CDR2 FNYEAQ. The J segment lost 0 bases and the V segment lost 5 bases, leaving 9 bases of the junction unmatched. CDR3: CASSPGAGGMNTEAFF. In DNA, the CDR3 is TGTGCCAGCAGCCCGGGGGCAGGGGGAATGAACACTGAAGCTTTCTTT.

As concerns this clonotype: Given a much more abundant clone one base away, this may be a read error. The chain employs TRBV7-2 and TRBJ2-3; the D gene is possibly TRBD1 (6 bases). The CDR3 has 14 residues. Germline CDR1 reads SGHTA; CDR2 reads FQGNSA. This chain's CDR3 is CASSADRNTDTLYF. The CDR3 DNA follows: TGTGCCAGCAGCGCCGACAGGAACACAGATACGCTGTATTTT. The full variable domain, its missing parts supplied by reference TRBV7-2 and TRBJ2-3, is GAGVSQSPSNKVTEKGKDVELRCDPISGHTALYWYRQSLGQGLEFLIYFQGNSAPDKSGLPSDRFSAERTGGSVSTLTIQRTQQEDSAVYLCASSADRNTDTLYFGPGTRLTVL.

This clonotype was seen many times. The chain is built from TRBV7-9 and TRBJ2-1; possible D gene TRBD1, 5 bases. Looked up from germline, CDR1 is SEHNR and CDR2 is FQNEAQ (reference sequence). CDR3 size: 16 residues. V lost 2 bases and J 7 bases, leaving 18 bases between the germline ends. In nucleotides, the CDR3 is TGTGCCAGCAGCTTACGGCCCCCTAGGGGTGGGAATGAGCAGTTCTTC. Its protein product is CASSLRPPRGGNEQFF.

This chain uses TRBV9 with TRBJ2-1, with a possible D match to TRBD2 (6 bases). CDR1 and CDR2 (germline): SGDLS, YYNGEE. CDR3 length: 15 amino acids. V dropped 4 bases and J dropped 13 bases, with 24 bases sitting between them. In nucleotides, the CDR3 is TGTGCCAGCAGCCCGCGGGTAGCGGCTGGAGAGACCCAGTTCTTC. Its protein is CASSPRVAAGETQFF.

The genes are TRBV20-1 and TRBJ2-3; TRBD2 agrees at 10 bases. The CDR3 contains 13 residues. Per germline, CDR1 DFQATT and CDR2 SNEGSKA (reference sequence). The CDR3 DNA follows: TGCAGCCCTAGCGGGGGAACCACAGATACGCAGTATTTT. It translates to CSPSGGTTDTQYF.

This clonotype was seen more than once but under ten times. The chain links TRBV6-2 or TRBV6-3 to TRBJ2-5; 7 bases match TRBD1. After removal of 2 bases from V and 1 base from J, the junction contained 16 bases not matched to a gene. Germline values: CDR1 MNHEY, CDR2 SVGEGT. The CDR3 contains 19 residues. This CDR3 is CASSYPTGQALGGQETQYF. CDR3 nucleotides: TGTGCCAGCAGTTACCCGACCGGACAGGCCCTAGGGGGCCAAGAGACCCAGTACTTC.

This clonotype showed up just a few times. V usage is TRBV6-1 and J usage is TRBJ1-2; D is possibly TRBD1 (6 bases). Trimming removed 11 bases at V and 0 bases at J, with 22 bases between. Germline V CDR1 and CDR2: MNHNS, SASEGT. The CDR3 consists of 16 residues. The chain's CDR3 is CALLTGPGEANYGYTF. The CDR3, as DNA: TGTGCCCTACTAACGGGGCCAGGGGAGGCTAACTATGGCTACACCTTC.

The chain has TRBV4-2 and TRBJ2-5; D is ambiguous. This CDR3 is 13 amino acids long. V lost 0 bases and J lost 4, with 6 bases in between. Germline lookup yields CDR1 LGHNA and CDR2 YNFKEQ. CDR3 bases: TGTGCCAGCAGCCAAGATACCTCAGAGACCCAGTACTTC. Its protein is CASSQDTSETQYF.

For this clonotype: A read error is possible here, since a much larger clone lies one base away. The rearrangement uses TRBV7-2 and TRBJ1-2, with TRBD1 identical over 7 bases. The junction had 10 bases not matched to a gene; V was cut back by 5 bases and J by 7 bases. Germline V gives CDR1 SGHTA, CDR2 FQGNSA. The CDR3 contains 14 residues. The CDR3 loop reads CASSPRSTGAGYTF. Here the CDR3 DNA reads TGTGCCAGCAGCCCCCGGTCAACAGGGGCTGGCTACACCTTC.

Concerning this clonotype: Relative to the germline gene, one junction end is altered; a read error may explain this. The chain uses TRBV27 and TRBJ1-2; 8 bases are a match to TRBD1. Germline lookup yields CDR1 MNHEY and CDR2 SMNVEV (reference sequence). The CDR3 totals 15 residues. Here the CDR3 reads CASSLGTGENYGHTF. The CDR3 bases are TGTGCCAGCAGTCTAGGGACAGGAGAGAACTATGGCCACACCTTC.

The CDR3 spells CASSQDASPGANVLTF. CDR3 bases: TGTGCCAGCAGCCAAGACGCCTCCCCTGGGGCCAACGTCCTGACTTTC. The rearrangement links TRBV4-2 to TRBJ2-6; D ambiguous. Germline V gene data show CDR1 as LGHNA and CDR2 as YNFKEQ. This CDR3 comprises 16 residues. The V end lost 0 bases, the J end lost 2 bases, and 8 bases lay between the germline ends.

This chain links TRBV20-1 with TRBJ2-3; tentative D call: TRBD1 (6 bases). V lost 6 bases to trimming and J lost 4 bases, with 14 bases between them. The CDR3 totals 13 residues. From germline, CDR1 is DFQATT and CDR2 SNEGSKA (reference sequence). The CDR3 DNA follows: TGCAGTGCCAGGGGAGACGCGGCAGATACGCAGTATTTT. Translation: CSARGDAADTQYF.

The chain joins TRBV21-1 to TRBJ2-1; the table calls TRBD2, which could not be checked here. TRBV21-1 is a pseudogene locus. This CDR3 has 19 amino acids. The CDR3 reads CASSSSSGVFSGSYNEQFF. The CDR3 region has the DNA TGTGCCAGCAGCAGTTCTAGCGGGGTTTTTTCGGGCTCCTACAATGAGCAGTTCTTC.

The rearrangement links TRBV20-1 to TRBJ2-4; tentative D call: TRBD1 (5 bases). Trimming took 3 bases from V and 13 from J, leaving 31 bases between them. Looked up from germline, CDR1 is DFQATT and CDR2 is SNEGSKA (reference sequence). This CDR3 comprises 17 residues. CDR3 nucleotide sequence: TGCAGTGCTAGTAACAGAGGCGGTCTCACAGGATACAATGAGCAGTACTTC. This translates into CSASNRGGLTGYNEQYF.

This clonotype was seen repeatedly, ten times or more. The chain employs TRBV5-1 and TRBJ2-1; no definite D call. Trimming left V 4 bases short and J 0 bases short, with 8 bases between. The CDR3 is 14 amino acids. Germline V gene lookup returns CDR1 SGHRS and CDR2 YFSETQ. Here the CDR3 DNA reads TGCGCCAGCAGCCCGAAGCTCTCCTACAATGAGCAGTTCTTC. It encodes CASSPKLSYNEQFF.

V and J are TRBV12-3 or TRBV12-4 and TRBJ2-3; D not certain. Trimming took off 6 bases at V and 4 bases at J, with 11 bases between the two ends. The CDR3 is 13 residues long. The CDR3 DNA is TGTGCCAGCAGGAGACCCGGGTCAGATACGCAGTATTTT. It yields the protein CASRRPGSDTQYF.

The chain uses TRBV6-5 and TRBJ2-1; 14 bases fit TRBD2. The CDR3 has 14 residues. Germline trimming cut 6 bases from V and 10 bases from J; bases unmatched to any gene: 5. Germline-derived CDR1 and CDR2 are MNHEY and SVGAGI. The CDR3 here is CASRRTSGGSEQFF. The CDR3 DNA sequence: TGTGCCAGCAGAAGGACTAGCGGGGGGTCGGAGCAGTTCTTC.

This clonotype was picked up a small number of times. This chain uses TRBV10-3 with TRBJ1-1, with D perhaps TRBD1 (6 bases). Germline-derived CDR1 and CDR2 are ENHRY and SYGVKD. There are 13 residues in the CDR3. V was trimmed by 6 bases and J by 1 base, leaving 9 bases between them. The CDR3: CAIRPDRNTEAFF. CDR3 DNA sequence: TGTGCCATCAGGCCGGACAGGAACACTGAAGCTTTCTTT.

The chain carries TRBV7-2 and TRBJ2-1; tentatively, D is TRBD1 (5 bases). The CDR3 sequence is 15 residues long. Per germline, CDR1 SGHTA and CDR2 FQGNSA. Trimming took off 0 bases at V and 8 bases at J, with 14 bases between the two ends. The CDR3 spells CASSLARAGQDEQFF. The CDR3 bases are TGTGCCAGCAGCTTAGCACGGGCAGGGCAGGATGAGCAGTTCTTC.

The sample holds a few counts of this clonotype. The chain is built from TRBV13 and TRBJ2-5; the D is unclear. Per the germline V gene, CDR1 is PRHDT and CDR2 is FYEKMQ (reference sequence). The CDR3 consists of 12 residues. With 1 base removed from V and 11 bases from J, the gap between germline ends came to 11 bases. This CDR3 is CASSLEQDEQYF. In nucleotides, the CDR3 is TGTGCCAGCAGCTTAGAGCAGGATGAGCAGTACTTC. Complete variable domain (other parts from reference TRBV13 and TRBJ2-5): AAGVIQSPRHLIKEKRETATLKCYPIPRHDTVYWYQQGPGQDPQFLISFYEKMQSDKGSIPDRFSAQQFSDYHSELNMSSLELGDSALYFCASSLEQDEQYFGPGTRLLVL.

The chain has TRBV27 and TRBJ1-2, with a possible D match to TRBD1 (6 bases). The V end was cut by 5 bases, the J end by 10 bases, with 20 bases between. CDR1 and CDR2 (germline): MNHEY, SMNVEV (reference sequence). The CDR3 runs 14 residues. CDR3 nucleotides: TGTGCCAGCAGTCTAGACAGGACGGTCTTTGACTACACCTTC. It specifies CASSLDRTVFDYTF.

The gene calls are TRBV27 and TRBJ2-1, with no clear D. This CDR3 region has 13 residues. Trimming shortened V by 11 bases and J by 10 bases, and 21 bases separated the two germline ends. CDR1 is MNHEY and CDR2 is SMNVEV in the germline V gene (reference sequence). CDR3 nucleotide sequence: TGTGCCTGCACCTCTCATGTGTCTGGGGAGCAGTTCTTC. Translating gives CACTSHVSGEQFF.